The clone carrying this T cell receptor beta chain was picked up a small number of times. Antigen specificity is unknown. A process of 5'RACE template switching, which added a universal primer site and UMIs, was used to make TCR cDNA. One entry per CDR3 protein results from TCRdb running MiXCR on the 5' RACE reads. The sample gives some 320,000 distinct CDR3 sequences, roughly 10% of which show up once; 2.5% to 4% is in the top ten. Trimming cost V 10 bases and J 4 bases, with 13 bases left between them. The CDR3 extends over 12 amino acids. These data come from a study of T cells after yellow fever vaccination. Study outcomes and limitations: Among primary-vaccination clones, most reappeared after the booster, at almost 98% for CD4 and roughly 88% for CD8. FACS-sorted repertoires could contain abundant clonotypes contaminating from the bulk population. Only a small proportion of the clonotypes turned up in both the CD4 and the CD8 compartments, likely arising from convergent recombination.

This clonotype was sampled from a man younger than 35 who received the YFV17D yellow fever vaccine. This specimen consisted of CD4+ T cells sorted from PBMCs, obtained 45 days after the yellow fever booster vaccination. This sequence joins TRBV12-3 or TRBV12-4 and TRBJ1-1; D is perhaps TRBD1 (5 bases). CDR3 coding DNA: TGTGCCACCCTGACGGGACCCACTGAAGCTTTCTTT. Its translation: CATLTGPTEAFF.